These 22 T cell receptor beta chains were sequenced from one sample in a study of identical twins (dated by TCRdb to about 2016). The library was produced with 5' RACE. The reads were generated on an Illumina HiSeq 2000. In TCRdb, the public reads were trimmed at Q25 with fastp and aligned with MiXCR, with productive beta chains retained. All rows with the same CDR3 protein become a single entry with the most common DNA and genes. This sample is represented by around 140,000 distinct CDR3 sequences; around 3.5% of them were singletons. The leading ten clones occupy roughly 8% of the sample. Specimen: memory T cells sorted from blood. What this sample's cell subset or site label stands for: CD45RO+ enriched T cells. Receptors were obtained from a man between 18 and 29 years old in good health.

This clonotype was counted many times. This chain connects TRBV11-2 to TRBJ2-2, with 8 bases identical to TRBD2. CDR1 and CDR2 from the germline V gene are SGHAT and FQNNGV. V dropped 3 bases and J dropped 3; count of bases not matched to a gene: 6. This CDR3 is 16 amino acids long. CDR3 nucleotide sequence: TGTGCCAGCAGCTTTCCCAGCGGGAGTGACACCGGGGAGCTGTTTTTT. Translating it yields CASSFPSGSDTGELFF.

The rearrangement uses TRBV5-6 and TRBJ2-1; possible D gene TRBD1, 6 bases. The germline V gene has CDR1 SGHDT and CDR2 YYEEEE. Trimming took off 5 bases at V and 4 bases at J, with 13 bases between the two ends. The CDR3 loop spans 14 amino acids. CDR3 protein: CASRNLDRYNEQFF. CDR3 nucleotides: TGTGCCAGCAGAAACCTGGACAGATACAATGAGCAGTTCTTC.

This clonotype was found many times. CDR3 in amino acids: CSASRIETQYF. The CDR3 DNA reads TGCAGTGCTAGTAGGATAGAGACCCAGTACTTC. This chain links TRBV20-1 with TRBJ2-5; no reliable D call. This CDR3 is 11 amino acids long. The V end was cut by 3 bases, the J end by 4 bases, with 6 bases between. Germline CDR1 is DFQATT and CDR2 is SNEGSKA (reference sequence).

This clonotype came up many times. V and J are TRBV11-1 and TRBJ1-1; no clear D. V was shortened by 2 bases and J by 8 bases, with 9 bases between the two germline ends. This CDR3 is built from 12 residues. From germline, CDR1 is SGHAT and CDR2 FQDESV (reference sequence). The DNA for the CDR3 is TGTGCCAGCAGCTTATTGGGAGGCGAAGCTTTCTTT. Protein product: CASSLLGGEAFF.

Many counts were recorded for this clonotype. V gene TRBV7-2 combines with J gene TRBJ2-1, with D unresolved. The CDR3 contains 12 residues. Germline CDR1 SGHTA, CDR2 FQGNSA. Between the trimmed V and J ends, which lost 2 bases and 12 bases, there was a span of 11 bases. CDR3 coding DNA: TGTGCCAGCAGCTTACCTACGGACCGGCAGTTCTTC. It encodes CASSLPTDRQFF.

This clonotype was found many times. This chain links TRBV12-3 or TRBV12-4 with TRBJ1-2, with TRBD1 as a possible D gene (6 bases). The CDR3 contains 13 residues. Trimming took off 3 bases at V and 3 bases at J, with 8 bases between the two ends. Here the CDR3 DNA reads TGTGCCAGCAGTTTCACAGGGTACTATGGCTACACCTTC. Amino acids: CASSFTGYYGYTF.

This clonotype occurred many times. This chain uses TRBV5-1 with TRBJ1-4; D not certain. V lost 0 bases and J 6 bases, leaving 6 bases between the germline ends. The CDR3 contains 13 residues. CDR1 is SGHRS and CDR2 is YFSETQ in the germline V gene. The CDR3 region has the DNA TGCGCCAGCAGCTTGGTAACAGATGAAAAACTGTTTTTT. Its protein product is CASSLVTDEKLFF.

This clonotype was recorded a few times. The V call is TRBV5-4, the J call TRBJ2-3, with D maybe TRBD1 (6 bases). Trimming cost V 4 bases and J 5 bases, with 14 bases left between them. This CDR3 is built from 14 residues. Germline V gives CDR1 SGHNT, CDR2 YYREEE (reference sequence). CDR3 sequence: CASSLGTSGDTQYF. CDR3 DNA: TGTGCCAGCAGCCTCGGGACAAGCGGAGATACGCAGTATTTT. Looking up the rest from reference TRBV5-4 and TRBJ2-3 gives the full variable domain: ETGVTQSPTHLIKTRGQQVTLRCSSQSGHNTVSWYQQALGQGPQFIFQYYREEENGRGNFPPRFSGLQFPNYSSELNVNALELDDSALYLCASSLGTSGDTQYFGPGTRLTVL.

This clonotype came up many times. For the CDR3, the DNA is TGTGCCAGCAGCGCGACTAGCGGGAGGGTGAATGAGCAGTTCTTC. Its protein product is CASSATSGRVNEQFF. The chain carries TRBV9 and TRBJ2-1, with 14 bases that match TRBD2. V was clipped by 3 bases and J by 7 bases; unmatched bases: 3. CDR1 is SGDLS, CDR2 YYNGEE, per germline. The CDR3 is 15 amino acids.

A few counts support this clonotype. V usage is TRBV21-1 and J usage is TRBJ2-2; TRBD1 was called by the table and not checked on the DNA. TRBV21-1 corresponds to a pseudogene. This CDR3 is 19 amino acids long. CDR3 loop: CASSLHRGTGGLGTGELFF. DNA for the CDR3: TGTGCCAGCAGCCTCCACCGTGGGACAGGGGGCCTCGGCACCGGGGAGCTGTTTTTT.

This clonotype showed up many times. This chain links TRBV5-1 with TRBJ2-5; 9 nucleotides line up with TRBD1. Germline V gene lookup returns CDR1 SGHRS and CDR2 YFSETQ. This CDR3 is 14 amino acids long. After removal of 0 bases from V and 4 bases from J, the junction contained 1 base not matched to a gene. Here the CDR3 reads CASSLATGGETQYF. CDR3 sequence (DNA): TGCGCCAGCAGCTTGGCGACAGGGGGAGAGACCCAGTACTTC.

This clonotype was seen ten or more times. At one of its ends the junction is not consistent with the germline gene, which may arise from a read error. The chain uses TRBV29-1 and TRBJ2-1, with TRBD2 matching over 7 bases. The CDR3 runs 13 residues. Germline CDR1 SQVTM, CDR2 ANQGSEA. CDR3 DNA: TGCAGCGGTGAACTGGCGGGAGCTAGGGAGCAGTTCTTC. Translation gives CSGELAGAREQFF.

This clonotype has at least ten counts. The chain recombines TRBV18 with TRBJ2-3; D ambiguous. There are 13 residues in the CDR3. Germline assignment: CDR1 KGHSH and CDR2 LQKENI. With 2 bases removed from V and 3 bases from J, the gap between germline ends came to 6 bases. The CDR3 here is CASSPRETDTQYF. The CDR3 DNA reads TGTGCCAGCTCACCAAGAGAAACAGATACGCAGTATTTT.

This clonotype has a count of ten or more. The J gene is TRBJ2-5, the V gene TRBV12-3 or TRBV12-4; D may be TRBD2 (6 bases). The CDR3 is 13 amino acids. The germline V and J ends were trimmed by 5 bases and 5 bases, with 12 bases remaining between them. DNA for the CDR3: TGTGCCAGCAGTAGGGCGGGAAGTGAGACCCAGTACTTC. This encodes CASSRAGSETQYF.

The chain recombines TRBV20-1 with TRBJ2-7, with 12 bases aligning to TRBD2. V lost 2 bases to trimming and J lost 3 bases; unmatched junction nucleotides: 14. Germline values: CDR1 DFQATT, CDR2 SNEGSKA (reference sequence). The CDR3 loop spans 18 amino acids. This CDR3 reads CSARTNRLAGVGIYEQYF. The DNA of the CDR3 is TGCAGTGCTAGAACGAATAGACTAGCGGGAGTGGGTATCTACGAGCAGTACTTC.

This clonotype appeared a few times. J is TRBJ1-2 and V is TRBV9; a weak D match, TRBD1 (5 bases). Germline values: CDR1 SGDLS, CDR2 YYNGEE. The V end lost 3 bases, the J end lost 4 bases, and 16 bases lay between the germline ends. The CDR3 spans 15 residues. CDR3 bases: TGTGCCAGCAGCGCCCGGGACGGCCCTTTCTATGGCTACACCTTC. This sequence encodes CASSARDGPFYGYTF.

This clonotype showed up just a few times. The chain employs TRBV7-2 and TRBJ2-2; 12 positions agree with TRBD2. CDR3 size: 15 residues. Germline V gene lookup returns CDR1 SGHTA and CDR2 FQGNSA. V lost 5 bases and J lost 6; bases outside the gene matches: 4. The CDR3 region has the DNA TGTGCCAGCAGCCCGACTAGCGGGAGTCCCGGGGAGCTGTTTTTT. It is translated as CASSPTSGSPGELFF.

This clonotype was counted only a few times. CDR3 nucleotides: TGTGCCAGCAGCTGGGACAGAAACAATGAGCAGTTCTTC. Translation gives CASSWDRNNEQFF. This rearrangement joins TRBV7-8 to TRBJ2-1; 7 positions match TRBD1. CDR1 SGHVS and CDR2 FQNEAQ come from the germline V gene. Germline trimming cut 4 bases from V and 5 bases from J; bases unmatched to any gene: 2. This CDR3 is 13 amino acids long.

This chain links TRBV7-8 with TRBJ2-1, with 11 bases matching TRBD2. Germline lookup yields CDR1 SGHVS and CDR2 FQNEAQ. J was trimmed by 8 bases and V by 5 bases; bases with no gene match: 17. This CDR3 region has 18 residues. CDR3 region: CASSPTVVAGGPGYEQFF. DNA for the CDR3: TGTGCCAGCAGCCCCACCGTAGTAGCGGGAGGGCCGGGGTATGAGCAGTTCTTC.

This clonotype was detected ten times or more. This chain joins TRBV20-1 and TRBJ2-7, with 11 nucleotides matching TRBD2. The CDR3 length is 16 residues. Germline V gene sequence: CDR1 DFQATT, CDR2 SNEGSKA (reference sequence). V dropped 0 bases and J dropped 2; count of bases not matched to a gene: 6. The CDR3 DNA reads as TGCAGTGCTAGAGATCGGGCTAGCGGGAGGCCCTACGAGCAGTACTTC. This sequence encodes CSARDRASGRPYEQYF.

This clonotype was recorded at least ten times. The V gene is TRBV4-3, the J gene TRBJ2-1, with 7 bases lining up with TRBD2. After removal of 4 bases from V and 4 bases from J, the junction contained 7 bases not matched to a gene. This CDR3 has 15 amino acids. Germline assignment: CDR1 LGHNA and CDR2 YSLEER. CDR3 residues: CASSPSSGRYNEQFF. The DNA of the CDR3 is TGCGCCAGCAGCCCCTCTAGCGGACGATACAATGAGCAGTTCTTC.

The chain employs TRBV5-1 and TRBJ2-3; D perhaps matches TRBD2 (6 bases). CDR1 is SGHRS and CDR2 is YFSETQ in the germline V gene. The CDR3 has 15 residues. Trimming took off 3 bases at V and 3 bases at J, with 14 bases between the two ends. The CDR3 region has the DNA TGCGCCAGCAGCTCAGGACCGGGAGAAACAGATACGCAGTATTTT. It is translated as CASSSGPGETDTQYF.